The source of this TCR beta chain is a study of shared clonotypes between healthy human individuals. Looking at the study overall: CD4 naive and memory got three plates each, CD8 naive two, CD8 memory one. Study-level results: Memory subsets generally showed lower estimated richness than naive subsets. Having only a few donors restricted how much genetic and exposure-history diversity was captured.

Turning to this clone: What it binds is unknown.

Deep-level running was used for the assay. The data were produced by immunoSEQ multiplex PCR, yet TCRdb's version contains in-frame clones alone and is incomplete. The sample includes roughly 1,800,000 clones, less than 95% seen only once; the top ten take less than 1.5%. Germline CDR1 is PRHDT and CDR2 is FYEKMQ (reference sequence). The CDR3 contains 12 residues. Trimming pared 5 bases from V and 4 bases from J, leaving 7 bases between. Terminally differentiated effector memory CD45RA+ cells were excluded from the naive CD8 cells, which were CD45RO-negative and positively selected for CCR7. The receptor was isolated from a young man in good health. The chain links TRBV13 to TRBJ2-3; a possible D gene is TRBD2 (5 bases). The sample was naive CD8+ T cells sorted from blood. As DNA, the CDR3 is TGTGCCAGCAGCCGGGAAGCAGATACGCAGTATTTT. Translating it yields CASSREADTQYF.